This T cell receptor (beta chain) was obtained from a study of T cell changes during pregnancy in multiple sclerosis. Profiling relied on immunoSEQ multiplex PCR, and the TCRdb table lists in-frame clones only, not all of them. The sample carries under 85,000 clones, about 93% recorded once. Sequenced here: peripheral blood, sampled in the third trimester of pregnancy. The receptor's source is a female donor in good health, enrolled as a control in a pregnancy study.

CDR3 DNA: TGTGCCAGCAGCCAGACCGGGGGGCGTCTCACCGGGGAGCTGTTTTTT. Translated: CASSQTGGRLTGELFF. The chain couples TRBV11-2 to TRBJ2-2, with a weak D call TRBD2 (7 bases). CDR1 and CDR2 (germline): SGHAT, FQNNGV. The CDR3 totals 16 residues. Trimming took off 5 bases at V and 4 bases at J, with 17 bases between the two ends.